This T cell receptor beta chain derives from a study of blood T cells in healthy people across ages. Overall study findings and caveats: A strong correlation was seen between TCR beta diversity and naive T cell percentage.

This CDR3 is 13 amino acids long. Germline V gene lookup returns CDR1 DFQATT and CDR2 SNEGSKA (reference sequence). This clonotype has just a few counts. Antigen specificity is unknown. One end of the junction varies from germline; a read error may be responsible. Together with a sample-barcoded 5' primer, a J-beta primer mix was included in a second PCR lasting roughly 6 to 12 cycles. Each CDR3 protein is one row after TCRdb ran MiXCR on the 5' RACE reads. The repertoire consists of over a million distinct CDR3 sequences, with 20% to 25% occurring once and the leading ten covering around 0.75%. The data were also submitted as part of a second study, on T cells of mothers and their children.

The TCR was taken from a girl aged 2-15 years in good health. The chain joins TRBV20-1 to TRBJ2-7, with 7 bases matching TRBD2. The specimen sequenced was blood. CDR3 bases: TGTAGTACTGTACGCGGGAGTTCCTACGAGCAGTACTTC. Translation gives CSTVRGSSYEQYF.